The sequence of this T cell receptor (beta chain) was determined in a study of brain T cells in children with intractable seizures. Study-level results: Viral specificity was inferred only from CDR3 similarity; HCMV serostatus was unknown.

On this clone: Its antigen is not identified.

The sequenced cases were selected for having the highest brain T cell transcript signatures. Generated by immunoSEQ multiplex PCR, the TCRdb table keeps only in-frame clones and is missing some. The data hold tens of thousands of clones, with about 93% observed a single time. Germline V gene lookup returns CDR1 GTSNPN and CDR2 SVGIG (reference sequence). The length of the CDR3 is 14 residues. V shed 3 bases and J shed 2 bases, with 13 bases lying between them. This clonotype originated in a girl aged 2 to 10 with Rasmussen encephalitis and intractable seizures. The sequencing here drew on peripheral blood, taken at surgery. This sequence joins TRBV30 and TRBJ1-2; D perhaps matches TRBD1 (6 bases). CDR3 residues: CAWRTTGTNYGYTF. As DNA, the CDR3 is TGTGCCTGGAGAACCACAGGGACCAACTATGGCTACACCTTC.